Each of the 27 T cell receptor beta chains below was sequenced from the same sample in a study of blood T cell repertoires in COVID-19. Profiled with immunoSEQ multiplex PCR; TCRdb holds only in-frame clones, not every one. The sample consists of about 340,000 clones, over 70% of them appearing once. Specimen: peripheral blood. These receptors were taken from a woman aged 45-59 years with COVID-19, enrolled during active disease.

V gene TRBV30 combines with J gene TRBJ2-2; 10 positions agree with TRBD2. Germline values: CDR1 GTSNPN, CDR2 SVGIG (reference sequence). CDR3 length equals 16 residues. V lost 0 bases to trimming and J lost 7 bases; unmatched junction nucleotides: 8. This chain's CDR3 is CAWSVQSGRANGELFF. CDR3 nucleotide sequence: TGTGCCTGGAGTGTACAGAGCGGGAGGGCGAACGGGGAGCTGTTTTTT.

The chain is built from TRBV7-3 and TRBJ2-3; D might be TRBD2 (5 bases). Looked up from germline, CDR1 is SGHTA and CDR2 is FQGTGA. The ends were cut back, 5 bases at V and 0 bases at J, with 18 bases in the middle. This CDR3 contains 17 residues. The CDR3 here is CASSKGQDSLSTDTQYF. In DNA, the CDR3 is TGTGCCAGCAGCAAAGGCCAGGACTCTCTTAGCACAGATACGCAGTATTTT.

The chain employs TRBV18 and TRBJ1-1; possible D gene TRBD1, 6 bases. V shed 10 bases and J shed 6 bases, with 15 bases lying between them. CDR1 is KGHSH and CDR2 is LQKENI in the germline V gene. This CDR3 contains 12 residues. The CDR3 nucleotides read TGTGCCACCCCCAGGGGTAGTGCTGAAGCTTTCTTT. It encodes CATPRGSAEAFF.

The rearrangement uses TRBV4-1 and TRBJ2-1; 9 bases line up with TRBD1. J lost 8 bases, V lost 0 bases, and 8 bases had no gene match. The CDR3 is made up of 16 amino acids. The germline CDR1 and CDR2 sequences are MGHRA and YSYEKL. The DNA for the CDR3 is TGCGCCAGCAGCCAAGAGAGGGGACAGGGAACAGATGAGCAGTTCTTC. This codes for CASSQERGQGTDEQFF.

The CDR3 DNA is TGCAGCATACAGCTAACAGTGAACACTGAAGCTTTCTTT. This translates into CSIQLTVNTEAFF. The chain employs TRBV29-1 and TRBJ1-1; no reliable D call. The CDR3 loop spans 13 amino acids. V lost 8 bases and J 0 bases, leaving 13 bases between the germline ends. Germline lookup yields CDR1 SQVTM and CDR2 ANQGSEA. Drawing the rest from reference TRBV29-1 and TRBJ1-1, the complete variable domain is SAVISQKPSRDICQRGTSLTIQCQVDSQVTMMFWYRQQPGQSLTLIATANQGSEATYESGFVIDKFPISRPNLTFSTLTVSNMSPEDSSIYLCSIQLTVNTEAFFGQGTRLTVV.

This rearrangement joins TRBV5-4 to TRBJ2-3; 7 bases agree with TRBD1. The germline V gene has CDR1 SGHNT and CDR2 YYREEE (reference sequence). This CDR3 has 14 residues. V dropped 5 bases and J dropped 1; count of bases not matched to a gene: 4. CDR3 DNA sequence: TGTGCCAGCAGGACAGGGACGGGCACAGATACGCAGTATTTT. Its translation is CASRTGTGTDTQYF.

J is TRBJ1-5 and V is TRBV1; the D call in the table, TRBD1, was not verified against the DNA. TRBV1 is a pseudogene segment. The CDR3 has 19 amino acids. The CDR3 DNA sequence: TGCACCAGCAGCCAAGATGCTGACAGCCCAACTCTTAGCAATCAGCCCCAGCATTTT. Protein sequence: CTSSQDADSPTLSNQPQHF.

V usage is TRBV5-8 and J usage is TRBJ2-2; 7 bases line up with TRBD1. Germline CDR1 reads SGHTS; CDR2 reads YDEGEE. Trimming at V came to 2 bases and at J to 5 bases, leaving 9 bases not matched to a gene. The CDR3 length is 16 residues. The CDR3 loop reads CASSLPGQRVTGELFF. The CDR3 DNA is TGTGCCAGCAGCTTACCGGGACAGAGAGTGACCGGGGAGCTGTTTTTT.

This clone has only one observation. The CDR3 DNA reads as TGTGCCAGCAGTTCGGGAAATCCCGTAACGCAGTATTTT. Protein sequence: CASSSGNPVTQYF. The V call is TRBV28, the J call TRBJ2-3; D perhaps matches TRBD2 (5 bases). The CDR3 is 13 residues long. The V end lost 4 bases, the J end lost 9 bases, and 14 bases lay between the germline ends. Germline lookup yields CDR1 MDHEN and CDR2 SYDVKM.

The gene calls are TRBV10-3 and TRBJ2-2, with 9 bases fitting TRBD2. From germline, CDR1 is ENHRY and CDR2 SYGVKD. The CDR3 consists of 15 residues. Unmatched junction bases numbered 10, after V lost 10 bases and J lost 4 bases. CDR3: CATSTLAGFTGELFF. The CDR3 region has the DNA TGTGCCACCAGCACTCTAGCGGGATTCACCGGGGAGCTGTTTTTT.

For the CDR3, the DNA is TGCAGTGCTAGTCAGGGGCCCTATAATTCACCCCTCCACTTT. Translation gives CSASQGPYNSPLHF. The chain combines TRBV20-1 with TRBJ1-6, with D possibly being TRBD1 (6 bases). Trimming stripped 3 bases from V and 2 bases from J, with 8 bases between. Per germline, CDR1 DFQATT and CDR2 SNEGSKA (reference sequence). The CDR3 has 14 residues.

The chain carries TRBV4-2 and TRBJ2-7, with 9 bases that match TRBD1. Looked up from germline, CDR1 is LGHNA and CDR2 is YNFKEQ. Trimming removed 4 bases from V and 5 bases from J; junction bases left unmatched: 9. The CDR3 consists of 15 residues. Here the CDR3 DNA reads TGTGCCAGCAGCCGCACGGGACAGGGTGTGGACGAGCAGTACTTC. Its translation is CASSRTGQGVDEQYF.

In this sample, this clone turned up a few times. Other DNA variants within this sample encode the same CDR3. The chain has TRBV5-1 and TRBJ2-7, with 10 bases matching TRBD2. The CDR3 covers 14 residues. Germline values: CDR1 SGHRS, CDR2 YFSETQ. V trimming: 6 bases; J trimming: 4 bases; junction bases outside the gene matches: 7. This CDR3 is CASKPGLASYEQYF. As DNA, the CDR3 is TGCGCCAGCAAGCCGGGACTAGCGTCGTACGAGCAGTACTTC.

This clone was detected only a few times. This chain uses TRBV4-2 with TRBJ2-1; D call uncertain. Trimming pared 0 bases from V and 0 bases from J, leaving 9 bases between. The V gene's germline CDR1 is LGHNA and CDR2 YNFKEQ. The CDR3 has 16 residues. CDR3 protein: CASSQDKASSYNEQFF. Written as DNA, the CDR3 is TGTGCCAGCAGCCAAGATAAAGCTAGCTCCTACAATGAGCAGTTCTTC.

This chain links TRBV27 with TRBJ1-2, with 11 bases matching TRBD1. The V segment lost 2 bases and the J segment 4 bases; nucleotides outside the gene matches: 0. Germline-derived CDR1 and CDR2 are MNHEY and SMNVEV (reference sequence). The CDR3 contains 14 residues. In nucleotides, the CDR3 is TGTGCCAGCAGTTTAGGGACAGGGGGCTATGGCTACACCTTC. Translated: CASSLGTGGYGYTF.

The chain carries TRBV29-1 and TRBJ2-7; TRBD1 matches at 12 bases. Trimming took 7 bases from V and 7 from J; bases not matched to a gene: 17. The CDR3 runs to 16 residues. Germline V gives CDR1 SQVTM, CDR2 ANQGSEA. CDR3 protein: CSARISGTGGAGEQYF. The CDR3 DNA follows: TGCAGCGCCCGTATCTCGGGGACAGGGGGCGCGGGAGAGCAGTACTTC.

Notes on this clone: Additional DNA sequences in this sample encode the identical CDR3. V gene TRBV5-1 combines with J gene TRBJ2-2, with 12 bases matching TRBD2. Trimming cost V 3 bases and J 2 bases; bases outside gene matches: 2. CDR1 is SGHRS and CDR2 is YFSETQ in the germline V gene. This CDR3 contains 16 residues. The CDR3 sequence is CASSSGLAGNTGELFF. The CDR3 coding sequence is TGCGCCAGCAGCTCGGGACTAGCGGGTAACACCGGGGAGCTGTTTTTT. The variable domain in full, completed from reference TRBV5-1 and TRBJ2-2, reads KAGVTQTPRYLIKTRGQQVTLSCSPISGHRSVSWYQQTPGQGLQFLFEYFSETQRNKGNFPGRFSGRQFSNSRSEMNVSTLELGDSALYLCASSSGLAGNTGELFFGEGSRLTVL.

The chain has TRBV7-9 and TRBJ1-3, with 9 nucleotides matching TRBD1. J lost 4 bases, V lost 11 bases, and 6 bases had no gene match. Germline assignment: CDR1 SEHNR and CDR2 FQNEAQ (reference sequence). CDR3 length equals 13 residues. In DNA form, the CDR3 reads TGTGCCGGAGGACAGGGGATCGGAAACACCATATATTTT. Amino acid sequence: CAGGQGIGNTIYF. Together with reference TRBV7-9 and TRBJ1-3, the CDR3 gives the full variable domain: DTGVSQNPRHKITKRGQNVTFRCDPISEHNRLYWYRQTLGQGPEFLTYFQNEAQLEKSRLLSDRFSAERPKGSFSTLEIQRTEQGDSAMYLCAGGQGIGNTIYFGEGSWLTVV.

The rearrangement uses TRBV30 and TRBJ1-1, with 7 nucleotides matching TRBD1. The CDR3 covers 13 residues. V dropped 3 bases and J dropped 0; count of bases not matched to a gene: 1. The germline V gene encodes CDR1 GTSNPN and CDR2 SVGIG (reference sequence). The CDR3: CAWSDRVNTEAFF. CDR3 DNA: TGTGCCTGGAGCGACAGGGTGAACACTGAAGCTTTCTTT.

Notes on this clone: Other DNA sequences in this sample translate to the same CDR3. The chain joins TRBV6-5 to TRBJ1-5, with D tentatively TRBD1 (6 bases). CDR1 is MNHEY, CDR2 SVGAGI, per germline. V lost 8 bases to trimming and J lost 4 bases, with 12 bases between them. The CDR3 is made up of 13 amino acids. In DNA, the CDR3 is TGTGCCAGCCGGGGGGGGCTGAATCAGCCCCAGCATTTT. The encoded protein is CASRGGLNQPQHF.

CDR3 sequence (DNA): TGTGCCAGTAGTATAAAGGGGTACACTGAAGCTTTCTTT. It yields the protein CASSIKGYTEAFF. The chain couples TRBV19 to TRBJ1-1; perhaps TRBD1 as D (5 bases). The CDR3 is 13 amino acids. From germline, CDR1 is LNHDA and CDR2 SQIVND (reference sequence). With 2 bases removed from V and 3 bases from J, the gap between germline ends came to 7 bases.

This clone was counted between two and nine times. The chain joins TRBV7-8 to TRBJ2-7; the D gene is possibly TRBD1 (5 bases). Germline CDR1 SGHVS, CDR2 FQNEAQ. The V gene lost 5 bases and the J gene lost 3 bases, with 11 bases spanning the gap. The CDR3 runs 13 residues. The chain's CDR3 is CASSLTRVYEQYF. The DNA of the CDR3 is TGTGCCAGCAGCCTGACCAGGGTCTACGAGCAGTACTTC.

The rearrangement links TRBV18 to TRBJ1-1; perhaps TRBD1 as D (6 bases). Germline V gives CDR1 KGHSH, CDR2 LQKENI. The CDR3 sequence is 13 residues long. Trimming took 3 bases from V and 11 from J, leaving 16 bases between them. CDR3 nucleotides: TGTGCCAGCTCACCTCGGAACAGGGATCGCGCTTTCTTT. Protein sequence: CASSPRNRDRAFF.

The chain joins TRBV11-2 to TRBJ2-4, with D possibly matching TRBD1 (6 bases). The CDR3 totals 16 residues. CDR1 and CDR2 from the germline V gene are SGHAT and FQNNGV. V lost 1 base and J lost 0, with 10 bases in between. The CDR3 region is CASSLGRGLAKNIQYF. CDR3 DNA sequence: TGTGCCAGCAGCTTAGGCAGGGGCTTAGCCAAAAACATTCAGTACTTC.

The chain carries TRBV11-3 and TRBJ2-7, with D perhaps TRBD2 (6 bases). Trimming removed 1 base from V and 4 bases from J, with 20 bases in between. Looked up from germline, CDR1 is SGHNT and CDR2 is YENEEA. The CDR3 runs to 17 residues. The CDR3 nucleotides are TGTGCCAGCAGCTTAGTGGGGTCGGGGGTAAATCGGTACGAGCAGTACTTC. Translated, it gives CASSLVGSGVNRYEQYF.

The V call is TRBV6-6, the J call TRBJ2-3, with 9 bases aligning to TRBD1. The junction had 3 bases not matched to a gene; V was cut back by 4 bases and J by 1 base. The CDR3 consists of 15 residues. Per the germline V gene, CDR1 is MNHNY and CDR2 is SVGAGI (reference sequence). This CDR3 reads CASSSWDRGTDTQYF. The CDR3 bases are TGTGCCAGCAGTTCATGGGACAGGGGCACAGATACGCAGTATTTT.

V usage is TRBV29-1 and J usage is TRBJ1-4; D remains ambiguous. CDR1 is SQVTM and CDR2 is ANQGSEA in the germline V gene. CDR3 length: 12 residues. V dropped 7 bases and J dropped 10 bases, with 16 bases sitting between them. The CDR3 spells CSAASGDLKLFF. Here the CDR3 DNA reads TGCAGCGCGGCGAGCGGAGATCTAAAACTGTTTTTT. The whole variable domain, filled in from reference TRBV29-1 and TRBJ1-4, reads SAVISQKPSRDICQRGTSLTIQCQVDSQVTMMFWYRQQPGQSLTLIATANQGSEATYESGFVIDKFPISRPNLTFSTLTVSNMSPEDSSIYLCSAASGDLKLFFGSGTQLSVL.